This TCR beta chain comes out of a study of cytomegalovirus exposure and HLA in healthy donors. The wider study: An earlier analysis found 120 million or so unique TCR beta sequences from around 180 million T cells. Ancestry clustering placed about 80% of approximately 370 genotyped donors in the Caucasian-associated cluster.

PCR was performed using 60 Vbeta and 13 Jbeta primers. Generated by immunoSEQ multiplex PCR, the TCRdb table keeps only in-frame clones and is missing some. This repertoire includes about 52,000 clones. The germline V gene encodes CDR1 LNHDA and CDR2 SQIVND (reference sequence). The CDR3 covers 18 residues. The V and J ends lost 3 bases and 2 bases respectively, with 19 bases between them. Donors were ostensibly healthy at sampling, although undocumented immune exposures were probable. The gene calls are TRBV19 and TRBJ1-4; a possible D gene is TRBD1 (6 bases). Sequencing was performed on PBMCs. This clonotype was sampled from a woman aged 55-69 years in good health and CMV-seropositive. The CDR3 here is CASSIRGRWESTNEKLFF. CDR3 sequence (DNA): TGTGCCAGTAGTATCAGGGGACGGTGGGAATCGACTAATGAAAAACTGTTTTTT. Full variable domain (rest looked up from reference TRBV19 and TRBJ1-4): DGGITQSPKYLFRKEGQNVTLSCEQNLNHDAMYWYRQDPGQGLRLIYYSQIVNDFQKGDIAEGYSVSREKKESFPLTVTSAQKNPTAFYLCASSIRGRWESTNEKLFFGSGTQLSVL.